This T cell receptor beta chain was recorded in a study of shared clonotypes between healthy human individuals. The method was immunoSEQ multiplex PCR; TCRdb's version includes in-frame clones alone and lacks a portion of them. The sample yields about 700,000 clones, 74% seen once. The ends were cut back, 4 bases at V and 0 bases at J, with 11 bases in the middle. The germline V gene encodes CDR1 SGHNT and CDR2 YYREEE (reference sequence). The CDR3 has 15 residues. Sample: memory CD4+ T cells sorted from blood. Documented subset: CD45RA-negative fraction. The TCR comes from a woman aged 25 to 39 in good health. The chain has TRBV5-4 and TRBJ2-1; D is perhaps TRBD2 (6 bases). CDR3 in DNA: TGTGCCAGCAGCGCTCCGGGAGCCTCCTACAATGAGCAGTTCTTC. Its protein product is CASSAPGASYNEQFF.